This T cell receptor (beta chain) was recorded in a study of blood T cell repertoires in COVID-19. As for the study in general: COVID-19 samples collected from the United States, Italy and Spain covered acute and convalescent phases. T cells, B-cell-depleted T cells, or PBMCs supplied cDNA or gDNA.

Clones were read by immunoSEQ multiplex PCR, and TCRdb kept only the in-frame ones, dropping some. The repertoire holds fewer than 250,000 clones, with around 89% as singletons. This CDR3 has 13 amino acids. Trimming removed 5 bases at V and 8 bases at J, with 15 bases between. CDR1 is LNHDA, CDR2 SQIVND, per germline (reference sequence). The chain employs TRBV19 and TRBJ1-2; a possible D gene is TRBD1 (5 bases). This receptor was identified in a young man with COVID-19, enrolled during active disease. Sequenced: peripheral blood. CDR3 sequence (DNA): TGTGCCAGTAGTCCAACAGGCTTTTGGGGCTACACCTTC. It encodes CASSPTGFWGYTF.